Each of the 16 T cell receptor beta chains below was sequenced from the same sample in a study of beta chain features in type 1 diabetes. Broader study findings: When Type 1 diabetes patients were examined, their TCRB CDR3s proved moderately but significantly shorter in all four CD4+ subsets.

No antigens are known for them. Expressed TCRB transcripts were sequenced because the isolated RNA had all been reverse transcribed beforehand. Clones were sequenced by immunoSEQ multiplex PCR, and TCRdb holds only the in-frame ones, with some missing. The table shows 680,000 or so clones, with under 15% occurring only once. The sequencing input was naive CD4+ T cells from blood. These receptors originate from a young man with type 1 diabetes.

The chain has TRBV5-4 and TRBJ2-5; D gene ambiguous. CDR1 is SGHNT, CDR2 YYREEE, per germline (reference sequence). Deletions cut 5 bases from V and 2 bases from J, with 16 bases between. The CDR3 consists of 15 residues. Here the CDR3 reads CASSSGRLPQETQYF. The CDR3 coding sequence is TGTGCCAGCAGTTCGGGCCGACTCCCGCAAGAGACCCAGTACTTC.

This clone showed up just a few times. The chain recombines TRBV27 with TRBJ1-5; D is unclear. There are 13 residues in the CDR3. The germline V gene encodes CDR1 MNHEY and CDR2 SMNVEV (reference sequence). V was trimmed by 8 bases and J by 0 bases, leaving 8 bases between them. Written as DNA, the CDR3 is TGTGCCAGCGGTGACTATAGCAATCAGCCCCAGCATTTT. As protein: CASGDYSNQPQHF.

In the case of this clone: At the DNA level, this CDR3 is encoded by other sequences in the same sample as well. The chain carries TRBV7-2 and TRBJ2-5; no clear D gene. In germline, CDR1 is SGHTA, CDR2 FQGNSA. CDR3 length equals 13 residues. Trimming removed 1 base from V and 2 bases from J, with 5 bases in between. The CDR3 bases are TGTGCCAGCAGCTTAGGACCTCAAGAGACCCAGTACTTC. Protein sequence: CASSLGPQETQYF.

As DNA, the CDR3 is TGCGCCAGCAGCCCCGGGGCCCGGCAGGTTTACTCTGGGGCCAACGTCCTGACTTTC. It is translated as CASSPGARQVYSGANVLTF. The chain recombines TRBV4-1 with TRBJ2-6, with D possibly called TRBD1 or TRBD2 (5 bases each). Trimming pared 4 bases from V and 0 bases from J, leaving 19 bases between. The CDR3 loop spans 19 amino acids. Germline values: CDR1 MGHRA, CDR2 YSYEKL.

This clone showed up just a few times. V and J are TRBV13 and TRBJ2-3; D unclear. CDR3 length: 16 residues. Looked up from germline, CDR1 is PRHDT and CDR2 is FYEKMQ (reference sequence). Trimming stripped 2 bases from V and 2 bases from J, with 14 bases between. This chain's CDR3 is CASSLQVVSDTDTQYF. The DNA for the CDR3 is TGTGCCAGCAGCTTACAGGTTGTGTCTGACACAGATACGCAGTATTTT.

This clone has only a few counts. A much larger clone differs from this one at a single base, so this may be a read error. Other DNA sequences of this sample code for an identical CDR3. The chain has TRBV7-9 and TRBJ2-7, with D unresolved. Germline loops: CDR1 SEHNR, CDR2 FQNEAQ (reference sequence). V lost 4 bases, J lost 2 bases, and 3 bases lay in between. There are 11 residues in the CDR3. In DNA, the CDR3 is TGTGCCAGCAGCTCCGCCTACGAGCAGTACTTC. Translation gives CASSSAYEQYF.

This clone was seen a handful of times. The CDR3 DNA follows: TGTGCCTGGGCGCGGGGGAACAATGAGCAGTTCTTC. This translates into CAWARGNNEQFF. This chain links TRBV30 with TRBJ2-1; 7 bases match TRBD2. Looked up from germline, CDR1 is GTSNPN and CDR2 is SVGIG (reference sequence). J gave up 5 bases and V 5 bases, and 3 bases lay outside the gene matches. This CDR3 contains 12 residues.

This clone was seen a handful of times. The gene calls are TRBV7-9 and TRBJ1-1; D gene unclear. The CDR3 spans 16 residues. Germline CDR1 SEHNR, CDR2 FQNEAQ (reference sequence). The V end was cut by 0 bases, the J end by 0 bases, with 11 bases between. CDR3 nucleotide sequence: TGTGCCAGCAGCTTAGCGGAGTTGGGTATGAACACTGAAGCTTTCTTT. This encodes CASSLAELGMNTEAFF.

J is TRBJ2-3 and V is TRBV9; D is ambiguous. Trimming shortened V by 0 bases and J by 0 bases, and 11 bases separated the two germline ends. This CDR3 region has 16 residues. The V gene's germline CDR1 is SGDLS and CDR2 YYNGEE. The DNA for the CDR3 is TGTGCCAGCAGCGTAGCCGTGTTAGCTAGCACAGATACGCAGTATTTT. This codes for CASSVAVLASTDTQYF.

The CDR3 reads CATGSPLHF. The DNA for the CDR3 is TGTGCCACCGGATCACCCCTCCACTTT. This chain joins TRBV6-5 and TRBJ1-6; D gene unclear. The CDR3 has 9 amino acids. Trimming shortened V by 10 bases and J by 10 bases, and 5 bases separated the two germline ends. Germline lookup yields CDR1 MNHEY and CDR2 SVGAGI.

CDR3 nucleotides: TGTGCCAGCCCCGACTATTTCCGAGAAGTTACCTTGCGGGGCTACACCTTC. This codes for CASPDYFREVTLRGYTF. The V call is TRBV27, the J call TRBJ1-2; no clear D. CDR1 and CDR2 (germline): MNHEY, SMNVEV (reference sequence). CDR3 size: 17 residues. Between the trimmed V and J ends, which lost 8 bases and 8 bases, there was a span of 30 bases.

This chain links TRBV7-9 with TRBJ1-5, with 7 positions matching TRBD1. The CDR3 runs to 12 residues. Germline V lookup: CDR1 SEHNR, CDR2 FQNEAQ (reference sequence). V lost 11 bases, J lost 7 bases, and 8 bases stayed unmatched. CDR3 sequence reads: CAGQTGDQPQHF. The CDR3 DNA sequence: TGTGCCGGCCAAACAGGGGACCAGCCCCAGCATTTT.

This chain connects TRBV25-1 to TRBJ2-2; D call uncertain. The germline V gene has CDR1 MGHDK and CDR2 SYGVNS. This CDR3 contains 14 residues. V lost 0 bases, J lost 1 base, and 3 bases lay in between. Here the CDR3 DNA reads TGTGCCAGCAGTGAATATGTGAACACCGGGGAGCTGTTTTTT. This sequence encodes CASSEYVNTGELFF.

The CDR3 DNA follows: TGCAGTGCACCAAACAGAGCTGAAGCTTTCTTT. Translated, it gives CSAPNRAEAFF. The V and J genes are TRBV20-1 and TRBJ1-1; the D is unclear. The CDR3 length is 11 residues. Deletions cut 6 bases from V and 6 bases from J, with 11 bases between. The V gene's germline CDR1 is DFQATT and CDR2 SNEGSKA (reference sequence).

This clone showed up just a few times. In DNA form, the CDR3 reads TGTGCCAGCAGCCCAGGGGGCGCTGGGGCCAACGTCCTGACTTTC. Protein sequence: CASSPGGAGANVLTF. This chain connects TRBV28 to TRBJ2-6; 8 bases line up with TRBD1. The V segment lost 6 bases and the J segment 2 bases; nucleotides outside the gene matches: 3. Germline lookup yields CDR1 MDHEN and CDR2 SYDVKM. This CDR3 is 15 amino acids long.

This clone was observed a few times. The V gene is TRBV30, the J gene TRBJ2-3, with 9 bases identical to TRBD2. Germline assignment: CDR1 GTSNPN and CDR2 SVGIG (reference sequence). V trimming: 0 bases; J trimming: 1 base; junction bases outside the gene matches: 5. This CDR3 is built from 16 residues. The CDR3 DNA is TGTGCCTGGAGTGTACGTGCTAGCGGGGGCACAGATACGCAGTATTTT. It specifies CAWSVRASGGTDTQYF.